This T cell receptor beta chain was sequenced during a study of cytomegalovirus exposure and HLA in healthy donors (TCRdb year 2017). Study-level background: An earlier analysis of around 600 of the donors reported 250 to 300 Gb of sequence data and 117 million unique TCR beta sequences from 190 million or so T cells. Typing coverage varied by locus: roughly 620-640 donors for A, B, C, DRB1 and DQB1; 522 for DQA1; about 570 for DPA1; roughly 450 for DPB1. HLA typing included class I and class II loci at four-digit resolution. To decide whether each TCR beta V gene segment behaved as functional or pseudogenic, an earlier analysis of approximately 620 of the donors relied on high-throughput TCR beta sequencing. Among the 398 genotyped donors, 75% to 90% belonged to the genetic ancestry cluster associated with self-reported Caucasian donors. A later analysis re-examined previously published TCR beta repertoires from several hundred donors and added high-resolution HLA genotyping to investigate patterns of TCR occurrence. The study combined high-throughput TCR immunosequencing, statistical association of individual TCRs with disease status, and machine learning to predict cytomegalovirus infection status. The T cell repertoires of several hundred subjects were profiled by immunosequencing and related to cytomegalovirus serostatus. Genome-wide SNP genotypes for about 65% of the roughly 700 donors were used in a later genetic analysis, which treated that subset as a discovery cohort. Rather than using new phenotypic data, the later analysis identified candidate immune exposures from TCR beta sequences and from how often those sequences occurred across donors. Donor age, sex, ethnicity and CMV serostatus were collected together with the repertoire data. Roughly 300 gigabases of sequencing data and roughly 81 million unique TCR sequences made up an early release that covered 500 to 650 HLA-typed donors. Along with the roughly 700-subject first cohort, a separate validation cohort of over a hundred different subjects was used. All discovery cohort repertoires had been generated using a single sequencing platform. Among a few hundred genotyped donors of the cohort, an average of approximately 240,000 unique TCR beta nucleotide sequences were sequenced per donor, approximately 20% of them non-productive. Several DR-DQ haplotypes were handled as single units for association and clustering, since linkage in the cohort was strong. The study aimed to test whether signatures of past pathogen exposure could be identified by cataloging public T cell receptors.

Libraries were constructed by the immunoSEQ multiplex PCR assay. The multiplex PCR relied on a mix of 60 forward primers for TCR Vbeta segments and 13 reverse primers for TCR Jbeta segments. The CDR3 region of rearranged TCR beta genes was amplified from genomic DNA by a multiplex PCR assay. On the Illumina HiSeq System, the amplified TCR beta libraries were sequenced as 87-base-pair reads. Under the source paper's analysis protocol: A later analysis tallied about 77 million unique TCR beta chains across the 660 or so repertoires, and around 10 million of those chains were shared by two or more donors. To remove PCR and sequencing errors, raw reads were error-corrected and collapsed into unique sequences using a nearest-neighbor algorithm that merged closely related sequences. V, D and J gene segments were assigned by aligning CDR3 sequences to IMGT reference sequences. For a sequence to be retained, a match of at least six nucleotides to both a V gene segment and a J gene segment was required. Rearrangements were classified as productive when the CDR3 lacked stop codons and remained in frame with V and J, and all other rearrangements were classified as non-productive. Following IMGT convention, CDR3 was defined as the stretch from the second conserved V-encoded cysteine to the conserved J-encoded phenylalanine. In an earlier analysis of some 550 of the donors, sequences lacking an unambiguous match to a single V gene segment were excluded. In an earlier analysis of around 600 of the donors, V segments were called functional above 56.7% productive rearrangements and were called segregating when the between-donor standard deviation exceeded 5%. A statistical classification framework was built to diagnose cytomegalovirus status from the catalog of TCR beta chain sequences. In a later analysis, V and J genes were assigned by comparing TCR nucleotide sequences against IMGT/GENE-DB human TR gene sequences. Using the TCRdist pipeline, a later analysis assigned CDR3 sequences along with most-parsimonious VDJ recombination scenarios. In a later analysis, each TCR beta chain was defined by its CDR3 amino acid sequence together with its V-gene family, and reads lacking a unique V-gene family were excluded. In a later analysis, around 650 highly shared, low-generation-probability nucleotide sequences were removed to address suspected cross-contamination and a sequencing artifact. A later analysis calculated a clonal expansion index for each public chain from normalized within-repertoire ranks of inferred template counts. Generation probabilities in a later analysis came from a VDJ recombination model fitted to out-of-frame rearrangements, and those results were checked against IGoR. Hypergeometric tests were used in a later analysis to score TCR-TCR, TCR-HLA and TCR-CMV co-occurrence, with a repertoire-size bias correction applied to the TCR pairs. A later analysis estimated false discovery rates by permuting HLA or CMV assignments 20 times. In a later analysis, co-occurring TCRs were grouped using DBSCAN, and TCRdist sequence similarity was added for clustering within HLA-allele-positive subsets. Co-occurrence clustering excluded repertoires with fewer than 30,000 or more than 120,000 public chains, plus five with anomalous nucleotide sharing. Held by TCRdb, this immuneACCESS table contains in-frame sequences only and omits some clones. Under half of the omission traces to an unresolved V gene where checked; the cause of the rest is unknown. The V and J calls and clone size were taken over from that table, and D and trimming were inferred from the DNA. Present in this sample are approximately 98,000 clones, about four fifths of which were seen just once. The ten largest clones capture roughly 11% of the sample.

Trimming at the junction amounts to 6 bases on V and 0 bases on J, and the germline ends lie 9 bases apart. The CDR3 runs 14 residues from the cysteine to the phenylalanine. Of all the DNA, just the CDR3 is kept, 42 bases in frame from base 1. The CDR1 and CDR2 encoded by the germline V gene are ENHRY and SYGVKD. General conclusions and limits of the study: According to a later analysis, most CMV-associated TCR beta chains appeared to be HLA-restricted, and the HLA associations seemed to be driven largely by CMV exposure. In a later genetic analysis, fewer N-insertions in productive TCRs were reported among donors in an Asian-associated ancestry cluster than the 666-donor mean. Compared with equally common non-associated chains, HLA-associated TCR beta chains in a later analysis were more clonally expanded and had lower generation probabilities. The presence/absence analyses assumed that sequencing depth was roughly uniform across donors, and that assumption may not be true. Broadly in line with IMGT annotations, most TCR beta V segments showed up in productive rearrangements about 90% or about 30% of the time in an earlier analysis of 450 to 600 of the donors. A cluster of highly shared sequence variants was judged likely to represent a technical artifact of the sequencing pipeline. In vitro tests confirmed that three of the cytomegalovirus-associated TCR beta chains recognize cytomegalovirus antigens. Some IMGT-functional V segments, including TRBV6-2 and TRBV6-3, could not be distinguished by the 87-base-pair reads and were therefore excluded. A further reported finding was that TCR beta sequences accurately predicted the HLA-A and HLA-B alleles for most subjects in the first cohort. In a later analysis, several top co-occurrence clusters were reported to appear linked to parvovirus B19, influenza, CMV and Epstein-Barr virus. According to the authors, the approach could potentially be generalized to other disease states and immunological phenotypes. Cytomegalovirus status was reported to be diagnosed by the classifier with high specificity and sensitivity in both the original and validation cohorts. The only immune exposure information available for the cohort was CMV serostatus. Fewer than 20 rarely observed V segments, including chromosome 9 orphons, were excluded from the earlier analysis of several hundred of the donors because counts were too low. At a false discovery rate of 0.05, a later analysis linked some 17,000 TCR beta sequences to specific HLA alleles. Correlated functional status among segregating V segments might reflect linkage disequilibrium, but an unknown experimental factor could not be ruled out. Because HLA typing was missing for some donors at each locus, association tests included only the typed subset. Across donors, most TCR sequences were observed very rarely, whereas some public TCRs were present in many individuals. According to a later analysis, TCR association rates differed among HLA loci, with DRB1 alleles showing the most associated TCRs and HLA-C alleles showing the fewest. V-gene and J-gene trimming of TCR beta chains was associated with a missense DCLRE1C variant in a later genetic analysis, and the association was replicated in an independent cohort. Strong co-occurrence of HLA alleles, especially DR and DQ, made assigning TCR associations to individual alleles difficult. Only TCR beta chains were sequenced in this cohort, and the absence of alpha or paired-chain data limited detectable features. The study listed 150 to 200 TCR beta chains as associated with cytomegalovirus.

In total, roughly 710 healthy bone marrow donors made up the cohort. At the time of sampling, all cohort members were nominally healthy, though unrecorded immune exposures were likely present. The donor was CMV seropositive and belonged to the group of more than 250 seropositive cohort members. A peripheral blood sample was collected from each donor, and TCR beta sequencing was performed on peripheral blood mononuclear cells. The Qiagen DNeasy Blood Extraction Kit was used to extract genomic DNA from the blood cell samples. Details on this clone: The clone's antigen remains unknown. Base qualities are missing; no much larger clone stands one base away.

The rearrangement joined TRBV10-3 to TRBJ1-5, with no confidently assigned D gene. Source material: PBMCs. The sequence derives from a man aged 18-30 years in good health and CMV-seropositive. CDR3 reads: CAISREGSNQPQHF. The base sequence is TGTGCCATCAGCCGCGAGGGTAGCAATCAGCCCCAGCATTTT.